The 31 T cell receptor beta chains reported below all come from one sample, sequenced in a study of technical replicates of blood from a handful of donors (dated by TCRdb to the late 2010s). The library relied on the immunoSEQ multiplex PCR assay. What TCRdb holds here is the immuneACCESS table cut down to in-frame rearrangements. Part of the clones is not present; checked against another copy, under half of the missing clones reflect an unresolved V gene, and the others are unexplained. The sample has 60,000 to 65,000 clones on record, about 90% of them singletons. 5% to 6.5% of the sample belongs to the ten largest clones. The sequencing input was PBMCs. These TCRs come from a human donor in good health. Some clones in this sample may be carry-over from other donors' samples.

The chain uses TRBV19 and TRBJ2-1; TRBD2 matches 8 bases. CDR1 and CDR2 (germline): LNHDA, SQIVND (reference sequence). The CDR3 has 15 residues. J gave up 2 bases and V 6 bases, and 6 bases lay outside the gene matches. The CDR3 loop reads CASSYSGNTYNEQFF. The CDR3 DNA reads as TGTGCCAGTAGCTATAGCGGGAACACCTACAATGAGCAGTTCTTC.

This chain connects TRBV15 to TRBJ2-2, with a weak D call TRBD2 (6 bases). V dropped 1 base and J dropped 4 bases, with 13 bases sitting between them. This CDR3 is built from 16 residues. CDR1 is LNHNV, CDR2 YYDKDF, per germline (reference sequence). This CDR3 is CATSRGGGARTGELFF. For the CDR3, the DNA is TGTGCCACCAGCAGAGGAGGAGGGGCCCGCACCGGGGAGCTGTTTTTT.

The rearrangement uses TRBV19 and TRBJ2-2; D may be TRBD2 (5 bases). Trimming pared 3 bases from V and 7 bases from J, leaving 9 bases between. CDR3 size: 13 residues. Germline V gene sequence: CDR1 LNHDA, CDR2 SQIVND (reference sequence). CDR3 loop: CASSIRGYGELFF. In DNA, the CDR3 is TGTGCCAGTAGTATTCGGGGTTACGGGGAGCTGTTTTTT.

This clone was detected only once. V gene TRBV6-4 combines with J gene TRBJ1-2, with D uncertain. V lost 6 bases and J 8 bases, leaving 16 bases between the germline ends. Germline CDR1 and CDR2: MRHNA and SNTAGT. The CDR3 length is 13 residues. The DNA of the CDR3 is TGTGCCAGCAGCGACGGGAGTCCGCGGGGCTACACCTTC. Protein sequence: CASSDGSPRGYTF.

J is TRBJ1-1 and V is TRBV7-9; D gene ambiguous. V lost 1 base and J lost 6, with 6 bases in between. This CDR3 is built from 12 residues. Germline V gene data show CDR1 as SEHNR and CDR2 as FQNEAQ (reference sequence). The CDR3 region is CASSLESAEAFF. The CDR3 bases are TGTGCCAGCAGCTTAGAGTCAGCTGAAGCTTTCTTT.

J is TRBJ1-3 and V is TRBV28; 8 positions match TRBD1. The germline gives CDR1 MDHEN, CDR2 SYDVKM. Unmatched junction bases numbered 9, after V lost 4 bases and J lost 1 base. This CDR3 spans 17 amino acids. CDR3 in amino acids: CASSSGQGGNSGNTIYF. In DNA, the CDR3 is TGTGCCAGCAGTTCCGGACAGGGAGGGAATTCTGGAAACACCATATATTTT.

The chain is built from TRBV10-3 and TRBJ2-5, with TRBD2 identical over 7 bases. With V trimmed by 6 bases and J by 5 bases, 12 bases remained unmatched. This CDR3 has 15 amino acids. Germline V gene data show CDR1 as ENHRY and CDR2 as SYGVKD. As DNA, the CDR3 is TGTGCCATCAGGCCCACGGGGGGTAGTGGTGAGACCCAGTACTTC. Its translation: CAIRPTGGSGETQYF.

This clone has only a few counts. The chain has TRBV7-2 and TRBJ1-4; D unclear. V was cut by 3 bases and J by 8 bases, with 7 bases left in between. CDR1 is SGHTA, CDR2 FQGNSA, per germline. This CDR3 is built from 12 residues. The CDR3 bases are TGTGCCAGCAGCTTGTCGAGGGAAAAACTGTTTTTT. Its protein product is CASSLSREKLFF.

This sequence joins TRBV7-3 and TRBJ2-1, with TRBD1 identical over 10 bases. CDR1 and CDR2 (germline): SGHTA, FQGTGA. The CDR3 is 14 residues long. Unmatched junction bases numbered 6, after V lost 5 bases and J lost 8 bases. The CDR3 protein is CASSPTGGLDEQFF. CDR3 nucleotide sequence: TGTGCCAGCAGCCCGACAGGGGGCTTGGATGAGCAGTTCTTC.

The V gene is TRBV11-2, the J gene TRBJ2-5, with 8 bases matching TRBD1. The CDR3 covers 14 residues. Germline-derived CDR1 and CDR2 are SGHAT and FQNNGV. V lost 5 bases to trimming and J lost 4 bases; unmatched junction nucleotides: 6. The CDR3 here is CASSRDRGRETQYF. CDR3 DNA: TGTGCCAGCAGCAGAGACAGGGGCAGAGAGACCCAGTACTTC.

The rearrangement links TRBV4-1 to TRBJ2-7; TRBD1 aligns across 7 bases. With V trimmed by 6 bases and J by 3 bases, 5 bases remained unmatched. Germline CDR1 MGHRA, CDR2 YSYEKL. The CDR3 runs to 13 residues. The CDR3 region has the DNA TGCGCCAGCAGTTTGAACAGGGGCTACGAGCAGTACTTC. Protein sequence: CASSLNRGYEQYF.

This clone was seen once. The CDR3 DNA is TGTGCCACTAGCCGGAACAATGAGCAGTTCTTC. Protein: CATSRNNEQFF. The genes are TRBV11-1 and TRBJ2-1; weak D call: TRBD2 (5 bases). CDR3 length: 11 amino acids. Per the germline V gene, CDR1 is SGHAT and CDR2 is FQDESV (reference sequence). Trimming removed 10 bases at V and 5 bases at J, with 9 bases between.

Here the CDR3 reads CASSTRTSGRGTDTQYF. The CDR3 nucleotides read TGTGCCAGCAGCACGAGGACTAGCGGGAGGGGCACAGATACGCAGTATTTT. The chain uses TRBV7-2 and TRBJ2-3; 15 nucleotides match TRBD2. Per germline, CDR1 SGHTA and CDR2 FQGNSA. V lost 5 bases to trimming and J lost 1 base; unmatched junction nucleotides: 4. This CDR3 is built from 17 residues.

This clone occurred once. This chain uses TRBV7-6 with TRBJ2-5; 7 nucleotides agree with TRBD2. Trimming cost V 4 bases and J 1 base; bases outside gene matches: 15. Germline-derived CDR1 and CDR2 are SGHVS and FNYEAQ. This CDR3 is 18 amino acids long. CDR3 loop: CASSWGSRASGTQETQYF. Here the CDR3 DNA reads TGTGCCAGCAGCTGGGGGTCCAGGGCTAGCGGAACCCAAGAGACCCAGTACTTC.

This sequence joins TRBV29-1 and TRBJ2-7; 7 nucleotides agree with TRBD1. The CDR3 covers 13 residues. V lost 5 bases to trimming and J lost 6 bases; unmatched junction nucleotides: 10. Per germline, CDR1 SQVTM and CDR2 ANQGSEA. CDR3 coding DNA: TGCAGCGTTCGAAGAAAGGGGGCAAGCGAGCAGTACTTC. This sequence encodes CSVRRKGASEQYF.

The chain carries TRBV14 and TRBJ2-3; 7 bases agree with TRBD1. CDR1 is SGHDN and CDR2 is FVKESK in the germline V gene. CDR3 length: 18 amino acids. J was trimmed by 6 bases and V by 1 base; bases with no gene match: 16. CDR3 coding DNA: TGTGCCAGCAGCCAAGTGGAGAGGGGGCTTCGAGGTGCGGATACGCAGTATTTT. This gives the protein CASSQVERGLRGADTQYF.

The V and J genes are TRBV5-6 and TRBJ2-1; a weak D match, TRBD1 (5 bases). CDR1 is SGHDT and CDR2 is YYEEEE in the germline V gene. The CDR3 is 11 amino acids. V gave up 6 bases and J gave up 6 bases, with 7 bases separating them. The chain's CDR3 is CASTGSNEQFF. DNA for the CDR3: TGTGCCAGCACAGGGTCCAATGAGCAGTTCTTC.

This sequence joins TRBV9 and TRBJ2-3; 8 nucleotides align to TRBD2. V was clipped by 4 bases and J by 8 bases; unmatched bases: 12. Germline loops: CDR1 SGDLS, CDR2 YYNGEE. CDR3 size: 15 residues. The CDR3 is CASSLTVAGKGTQYF. CDR3 nucleotide sequence: TGTGCCAGCAGCCTTACTGTAGCGGGGAAGGGTACGCAGTATTTT.

J is TRBJ1-1 and V is TRBV7-8, with TRBD1 as a possible D gene (6 bases). The germline V gene has CDR1 SGHVS and CDR2 FQNEAQ. The CDR3 covers 13 residues. V lost 5 bases to trimming and J lost 3 bases, with 10 bases between them. CDR3 nucleotide sequence: TGTGCCAGCAGCGGACAGATATACACTGAAGCTTTCTTT. Encoded protein: CASSGQIYTEAFF.

This clone was picked up a small number of times. The sample holds other DNA sequences that translate to the same CDR3. The rearrangement links TRBV7-2 to TRBJ2-3, with TRBD2 matching 11 bases. V shed 4 bases and J 4 bases; nucleotides not matched to a gene: 4. Germline lookup yields CDR1 SGHTA and CDR2 FQGNSA. The CDR3 has 15 residues. In DNA form, the CDR3 reads TGTGCCAGCAGCTCACTAGCGGGAGCTCCAGATACGCAGTATTTT. This translates into CASSSLAGAPDTQYF.

The chain has TRBV5-4 and TRBJ1-2; 7 bases are shared with TRBD1. Germline V lookup: CDR1 SGHNT, CDR2 YYREEE (reference sequence). The CDR3 loop spans 15 amino acids. The V gene end was trimmed by 2 bases and the J gene end by 0 bases; junction bases not matched to a gene: 4. Here the CDR3 reads CASSLPGGANYGYTF. In DNA form, the CDR3 reads TGTGCCAGCAGCTTACCAGGGGGAGCTAACTATGGCTACACCTTC. The variable domain in full, completed from reference TRBV5-4 and TRBJ1-2, reads ETGVTQSPTHLIKTRGQQVTLRCSSQSGHNTVSWYQQALGQGPQFIFQYYREEENGRGNFPPRFSGLQFPNYSSELNVNALELDDSALYLCASSLPGGANYGYTFGSGTRLTVV.

V and J are TRBV7-8 and TRBJ2-1, with D tentatively TRBD1 (6 bases). Germline lookup yields CDR1 SGHVS and CDR2 FQNEAQ. This CDR3 has 14 amino acids. The germline V and J ends were trimmed by 2 bases and 3 bases, with 8 bases remaining between them. The CDR3 loop is CASSLRTVYNEQFF. The CDR3 DNA reads as TGTGCCAGCAGCTTACGGACAGTCTACAATGAGCAGTTCTTC.

The V gene is TRBV11-2, the J gene TRBJ2-1; the match to TRBD2 covers 9 bases. Per the germline V gene, CDR1 is SGHAT and CDR2 is FQNNGV. The CDR3 has 15 amino acids. V shed 4 bases, J shed 2 bases, and the junction held 3 bases outside the gene matches. CDR3 amino acids: CASSSSGIPYNEQFF. CDR3 DNA: TGTGCCAGCAGCTCTAGCGGGATCCCCTACAATGAGCAGTTCTTC. The whole variable domain, remainder taken from reference TRBV11-2 and TRBJ2-1, is EAGVAQSPRYKIIEKRQSVAFWCNPISGHATLYWYQQILGQGPKLLIQFQNNGVVDDSQLPKDRFSAERLKGVDSTLKIQPAKLEDSAVYLCASSSSGIPYNEQFFGPGTRLTVL.

This clone appeared a few times. This rearrangement joins TRBV27 to TRBJ1-4; the D gene is possibly TRBD1 (6 bases). The CDR3 is 14 residues long. Germline CDR1 reads MNHEY; CDR2 reads SMNVEV (reference sequence). Deletions cut 4 bases from V and 8 bases from J, with 14 bases between. The CDR3 loop is CASSWGGPREKLFF. The CDR3 DNA reads TGTGCCAGCAGTTGGGGGGGGCCGCGGGAAAAACTGTTTTTT.

The chain recombines TRBV30 with TRBJ2-5, with D possibly TRBD2 on 6 matching bases. The CDR3 loop spans 12 amino acids. Between the trimmed V and J ends, which lost 7 bases and 0 bases, there was a span of 9 bases. Germline V lookup: CDR1 GTSNPN, CDR2 SVGIG (reference sequence). The CDR3 coding sequence is TGTGCCTTTCGGGACTACCAAGAGACCCAGTACTTC. It specifies CAFRDYQETQYF. Full variable domain (outside the CDR3, taken from reference TRBV30 and TRBJ2-5): SQTIHQWPATLVQPVGSPLSLECTVEGTSNPNLYWYRQAAGRGLQLLFYSVGIGQISSEVPQNLSASRPQDRQFILSSKKLLLSDSGFYLCAFRDYQETQYFGPGTRLLVL.

The chain is built from TRBV11-2 and TRBJ1-2; D possibly corresponds to TRBD1 (6 bases). Germline loops: CDR1 SGHAT, CDR2 FQNNGV. V shed 6 bases and J shed 2 bases, with 10 bases lying between them. The CDR3 sequence is 13 residues long. Here the CDR3 DNA reads TGTGCCAGCAGTGCTGACAGGAACTATGGCTACACCTTC. Protein product: CASSADRNYGYTF.

This rearrangement joins TRBV15 to TRBJ2-7; D is unresolved. The V and J ends lost 5 bases and 5 bases respectively, with 13 bases between them. The CDR3 runs to 13 residues. Germline V gene data show CDR1 as LNHNV and CDR2 as YYDKDF (reference sequence). CDR3 DNA sequence: TGTGCCACCAGCCCCCCCTGGCTGGACGAGCAGTACTTC. It yields the protein CATSPPWLDEQYF. The complete variable domain, with remaining parts taken from reference TRBV15 and TRBJ2-7, reads DAMVIQNPRYQVTQFGKPVTLSCSQTLNHNVMYWYQQKSSQAPKLLFHYYDKDFNNEADTPDNFQSRRPNTSFCFLDIRSPGLGDTAMYLCATSPPWLDEQYFGPGTRLTVT.

The chain uses TRBV5-4 and TRBJ1-4, with a tentative D call TRBD1 (6 bases). The CDR3 is 14 residues long. CDR1 SGHNT and CDR2 YYREEE come from the germline V gene (reference sequence). The V and J ends lost 4 bases and 8 bases respectively, with 15 bases between them. The DNA for the CDR3 is TGTGCCAGCAGCCCTGGGGGGGCGCAAGAAAAACTGTTTTTT. This gives the protein CASSPGGAQEKLFF. Full variable domain (rest looked up from reference TRBV5-4 and TRBJ1-4): ETGVTQSPTHLIKTRGQQVTLRCSSQSGHNTVSWYQQALGQGPQFIFQYYREEENGRGNFPPRFSGLQFPNYSSELNVNALELDDSALYLCASSPGGAQEKLFFGSGTQLSVL.

This clone has just one count. The chain has TRBV11-2 and TRBJ1-2, with 8 bases identical to TRBD1. V was clipped by 6 bases and J by 4 bases; unmatched bases: 10. Germline V gene lookup returns CDR1 SGHAT and CDR2 FQNNGV. The CDR3 has 15 amino acids. The CDR3 DNA follows: TGTGCCAGCAGAGGACAGGGAGGAGGCTTCTATGGCTACACCTTC. It yields the protein CASRGQGGGFYGYTF.

The V call is TRBV4-2, the J call TRBJ2-7; 14 bases line up with TRBD2. Trimming at V came to 3 bases and at J to 4 bases, leaving 2 bases not matched to a gene. Per the germline V gene, CDR1 is LGHNA and CDR2 is YNFKEQ. CDR3 size: 15 residues. The CDR3 sequence is CASSQGLAGEYEQYF. The CDR3 DNA reads as TGTGCCAGCAGCCAGGGACTAGCGGGAGAATACGAGCAGTACTTC.

The chain carries TRBV2 and TRBJ1-2, with a weak D call TRBD1 (5 bases). Trimming removed 5 bases from V and 4 bases from J, with 14 bases in between. CDR3 length equals 14 residues. In germline, CDR1 is SNHLY, CDR2 FYNNEI. The CDR3 reads CASSPTQGFYGYTF. DNA of the CDR3: TGTGCCAGCAGTCCCACCCAGGGATTCTATGGCTACACCTTC.